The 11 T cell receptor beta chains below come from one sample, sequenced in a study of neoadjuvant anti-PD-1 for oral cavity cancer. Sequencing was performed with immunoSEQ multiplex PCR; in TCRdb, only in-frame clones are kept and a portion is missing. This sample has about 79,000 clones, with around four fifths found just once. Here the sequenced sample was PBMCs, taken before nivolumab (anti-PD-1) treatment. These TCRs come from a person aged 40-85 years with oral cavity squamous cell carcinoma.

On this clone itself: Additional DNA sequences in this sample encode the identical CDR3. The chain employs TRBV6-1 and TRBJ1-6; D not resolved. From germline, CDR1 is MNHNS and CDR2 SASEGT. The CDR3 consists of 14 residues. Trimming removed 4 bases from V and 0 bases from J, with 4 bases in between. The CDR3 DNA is TGTGCCAGCAGTGGTGACTCCTATAATTCACCCCTCCACTTT. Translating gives CASSGDSYNSPLHF.

The CDR3 DNA follows: TGTGCCAGCAGCCCACGACAGGACACTGAAGCTTTCTTT. It yields the protein CASSPRQDTEAFF. This chain uses TRBV7-3 with TRBJ1-1; the D gene is possibly TRBD1 (6 bases). The CDR3 contains 13 residues. V was cut by 5 bases and J by 3 bases, with 10 bases left in between. In germline, CDR1 is SGHTA, CDR2 FQGTGA.

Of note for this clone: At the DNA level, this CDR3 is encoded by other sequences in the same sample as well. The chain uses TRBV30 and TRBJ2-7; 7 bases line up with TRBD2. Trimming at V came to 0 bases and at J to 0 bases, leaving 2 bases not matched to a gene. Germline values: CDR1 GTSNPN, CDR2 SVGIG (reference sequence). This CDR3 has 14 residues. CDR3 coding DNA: TGTGCCTGGAGTGTAGGCGGGAGCTCCTACGAGCAGTACTTC. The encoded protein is CAWSVGGSSYEQYF.

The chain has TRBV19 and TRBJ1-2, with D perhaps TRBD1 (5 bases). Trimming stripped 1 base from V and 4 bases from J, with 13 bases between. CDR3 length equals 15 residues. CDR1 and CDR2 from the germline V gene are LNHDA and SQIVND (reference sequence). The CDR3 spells CASSIGGLSIYGYTF. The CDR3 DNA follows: TGTGCCAGTAGTATAGGGGGCCTCTCGATCTATGGCTACACCTTC.

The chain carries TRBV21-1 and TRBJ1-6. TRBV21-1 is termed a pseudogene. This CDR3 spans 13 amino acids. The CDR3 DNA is TGTGCCAGCAGCAACGGGAGAGCTTCACCCCTCCACTTT. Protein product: CASSNGRASPLHF.

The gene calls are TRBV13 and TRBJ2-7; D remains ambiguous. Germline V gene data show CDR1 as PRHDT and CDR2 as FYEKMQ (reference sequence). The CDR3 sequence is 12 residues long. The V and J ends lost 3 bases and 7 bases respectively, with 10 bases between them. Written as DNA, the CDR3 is TGTGCCAGCAGCTTGCCCTTGGGGGAGCAGTACTTC. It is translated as CASSLPLGEQYF. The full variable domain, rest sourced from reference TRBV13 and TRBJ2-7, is AAGVIQSPRHLIKEKRETATLKCYPIPRHDTVYWYQQGPGQDPQFLISFYEKMQSDKGSIPDRFSAQQFSDYHSELNMSSLELGDSALYFCASSLPLGEQYFGPGTRLTVT.

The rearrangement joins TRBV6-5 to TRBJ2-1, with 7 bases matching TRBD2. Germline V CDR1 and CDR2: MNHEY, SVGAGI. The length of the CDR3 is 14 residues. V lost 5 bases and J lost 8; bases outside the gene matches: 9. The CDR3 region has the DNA TGTGCCAGCAGTGCCCTTGGGACTATCGATGAGCAGTTCTTC. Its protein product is CASSALGTIDEQFF.

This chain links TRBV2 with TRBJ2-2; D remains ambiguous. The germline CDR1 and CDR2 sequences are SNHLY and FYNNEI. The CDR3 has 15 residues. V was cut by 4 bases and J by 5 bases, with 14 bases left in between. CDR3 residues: CASSGEASWTGELFF. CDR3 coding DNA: TGTGCCAGCAGTGGTGAGGCCTCGTGGACCGGGGAGCTGTTTTTT.

For the CDR3, the DNA is TGTGCCACCAGCAAGACAGGGGAAGAACCTGAAGCTTTCTTT. It encodes CATSKTGEEPEAFF. J is TRBJ1-1 and V is TRBV15; TRBD1 matches at 8 bases. CDR3 size: 14 residues. Germline-derived CDR1 and CDR2 are LNHNV and YYDKDF (reference sequence). J was trimmed by 6 bases and V by 4 bases; bases with no gene match: 7. Using reference TRBV15 and TRBJ1-1 for the parts outside the CDR3, the full variable domain is DAMVIQNPRYQVTQFGKPVTLSCSQTLNHNVMYWYQQKSSQAPKLLFHYYDKDFNNEADTPDNFQSRRPNTSFCFLDIRSPGLGDTAMYLCATSKTGEEPEAFFGQGTRLTVV.

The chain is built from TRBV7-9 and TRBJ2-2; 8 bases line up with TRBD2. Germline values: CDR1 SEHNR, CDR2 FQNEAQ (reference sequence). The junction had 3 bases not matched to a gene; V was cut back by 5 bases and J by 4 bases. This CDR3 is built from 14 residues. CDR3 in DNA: TGTGCCAGCAGCACTAGCGGATCCACCGGGGAGCTGTTTTTT. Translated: CASSTSGSTGELFF.

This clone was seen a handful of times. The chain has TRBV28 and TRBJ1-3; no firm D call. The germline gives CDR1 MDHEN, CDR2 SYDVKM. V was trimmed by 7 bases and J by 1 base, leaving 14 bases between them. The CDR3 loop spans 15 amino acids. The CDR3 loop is CASNWAWRSGNTIYF. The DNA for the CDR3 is TGTGCCAGCAACTGGGCCTGGAGGTCTGGAAACACCATATATTTT.